The rows below give T cell receptor beta chains drawn from one sample of a study of cytomegalovirus exposure and HLA in healthy donors. The table came from immunoSEQ multiplex PCR; TCRdb's copy has only in-frame clones and leaves some out. The data show 200,000 or so clones, about 90% seen once. Sequenced sample: PBMCs. The source is a woman under 30 in good health and CMV-seronegative. Both conserved end residues are part of each CDR3. A D gene is named only where the DNA matches it firmly. Clone sizes are given selectively: once, few, many, or a class where the clone is expanded.

NA TRBJ2-7 TRBV7-9 NA CASSSLKVFPVVNF TGTGCCAGCAGCTCCCTTAAAGTCTTCCCGGTCGTGAACTTC
once TRBJ2-2 TRBV15 NA CATSRDRDTGELFF TGTGCCACCAGCAGAGATCGAGACACCGGGGAGCTGTTTTTT
NA TRBJ2-7 TRBV19 NA CASSIAPTGYEQYF TGTGCCAGTAGTATAGCCCCAACAGGCTACGAGCAGTACTTC
NA TRBJ2-7 TRBV11-2 TRBD2 CASSSTSGPYEQYF TGTGCCAGCAGCTCTACTAGCGGACCCTACGAGCAGTACTTC
NA TRBJ1-5 TRBV19 NA CASRKSTRTANNQPQHF TGTGCCAGTAGGAAGAGTACCCGGACAGCCAACAATCAGCCCCAGCATTTT
NA TRBJ2-5 TRBV5-6 TRBD2 CASTRGLAGGGGRLHF TGTGCCAGCACCCGGGGACTAGCGGGAGGAGGTGGACGCCTGCACTTC
once TRBJ1-2 TRBV19 NA CASKSAGYGYTF TGTGCCAGTAAATCAGCAGGGTATGGCTACACCTTC
NA TRBJ2-3 TRBV19 NA CASSPLVGGTDTQYF TGTGCCAGTAGCCCCCTAGTCGGAGGCACAGATACGCAGTATTTT
once TRBJ1-2 TRBV6-6 TRBD1 CASRPRGRDYGYTF TGTGCCAGCAGACCCAGGGGGCGCGACTATGGCTACACCTTC
NA TRBJ1-1 TRBV19 NA CASSIMSVNTEAFF TGTGCCAGTAGTATTATGTCGGTGAACACTGAAGCTTTCTTT
NA TRBJ1-1 TRBV6-1 NA CASSEIPRAFF TGTGCCAGCAGTGAAATCCCGAGAGCTTTCTTT
NA TRBJ2-7 TRBV7-2 TRBD2 CASSQGRGLAGPTYEQYF TGTGCCAGCAGCCAAGGCCGGGGACTAGCGGGACCCACCTACGAGCAGTACTTC
NA TRBJ2-6 TRBV5-8 NA CASSPTGAGANVLTF TGTGCCAGCAGCCCCACGGGTGCTGGGGCCAACGTCCTGACTTTC
NA TRBJ1-5 TRBV19 TRBD1 CASKNRDRGDQPQHF TGTGCCAGTAAAAACCGGGACAGGGGAGATCAGCCCCAGCATTTT
NA TRBJ1-2 TRBV5-6 TRBD1 CASSRARGQQYYGYTF TGTGCCAGCAGCCGAGCAAGGGGGCAGCAGTACTATGGCTACACCTTC
NA TRBJ1-2 TRBV25-1 TRBD1 CASSGQGSIYGYTF TGTGCCAGCAGCGGACAGGGGTCAATCTATGGCTACACCTTC
NA TRBJ1-1 TRBV18 NA CASSQGQGNTEAFF TGTGCCAGCTCACAGGGACAAGGAAACACTGAAGCTTTCTTT
NA TRBJ2-5 TRBV7-9 NA CASSPWTEETQYF TGTGCCAGCAGCCCCTGGACAGAAGAGACCCAGTACTTC
NA TRBJ1-3 TRBV7-6 TRBD1 CASSLGLGQAGNTIYF TGTGCCAGCAGCTTGGGTTTGGGACAGGCTGGAAACACCATATATTTT
NA TRBJ1-2 TRBV28 NA CASSPTSQQRRGYTF TGTGCCAGCAGTCCGACCAGCCAACAAAGGCGGGGCTACACCTTC
few TRBJ1-1 TRBV6-1 NA CASREGSYANTEAFF TGTGCCAGCAGGGAGGGGTCCTATGCGAACACTGAAGCTTTCTTT
NA TRBJ2-4 TRBV28 TRBD1 CASRGQKNIQYF TGTGCCAGCAGGGGACAGAAAAACATTCAGTACTTC
NA TRBJ1-1 TRBV7-9 NA CASSSQVEAFF TGTGCCAGCAGCTCACAAGTTGAAGCTTTCTTT
NA TRBJ1-1 TRBV5-6 NA CASSVVRGWTEAFF TGTGCCAGCAGCGTCGTCAGGGGTTGGACTGAAGCTTTCTTT
NA TRBJ2-1 TRBV7-2 NA CASSLARREQFF TGTGCCAGCAGCTTAGCCCGTCGTGAGCAGTTCTTC
NA TRBJ2-5 TRBV5-6 NA CASSSVGSQETQYF TGTGCCAGCAGCTCCGTCGGGAGCCAAGAGACCCAGTACTTC
NA TRBJ2-7 TRBV15 TRBD1 CATSRADRGRDEQYF TGTGCCACCAGCAGAGCGGACAGGGGTAGGGACGAGCAGTACTTC
NA TRBJ2-7 TRBV27 NA CASSSTGSPYEQYF TGTGCCAGCAGTTCAACAGGGTCCCCCTACGAGCAGTACTTC
NA TRBJ2-3 TRBV7-2 TRBD1 CASSFRDRVTDTQYF TGTGCCAGCAGCTTCCGGGACAGGGTCACAGATACGCAGTATTTT
NA TRBJ2-3 TRBV7-9 NA CASSLGRGFVDTQYF TGTGCCAGCAGCTTAGGAAGAGGGTTCGTAGATACGCAGTATTTT
NA TRBJ2-6 TRBV29-1 TRBD1 CSVPGQSGANVLTF TGCAGCGTTCCGGGACAGTCTGGGGCCAACGTCCTGACTTTC
NA TRBJ2-2 TRBV28 TRBD2 CASSRTSRTGELFF TGTGCCAGCAGTCGGACTAGCAGGACCGGGGAGCTGTTTTTT
NA TRBJ2-2 TRBV6-6 NA CASSLGTRGGTGELFF TGTGCCAGCAGTTTAGGGACCCGGGGAGGCACCGGGGAGCTGTTTTTT
NA TRBJ1-1 TRBV19 TRBD1 CASSLPTGGNTEAFF TGTGCCAGTAGTCTCCCGACAGGGGGGAACACTGAAGCTTTCTTT
few TRBJ2-7 TRBV5-1 NA CASSFEGGSYEQYF TGCGCCAGCAGCTTCGAGGGAGGTAGCTACGAGCAGTACTTC
NA TRBJ2-7 TRBV7-9 NA CASSLAQSGPDEQYF TGTGCCAGCAGCTTAGCGCAGTCAGGGCCGGACGAGCAGTACTTC
NA TRBJ2-7 TRBV2 TRBD2 CASSPAGVGYEQYF TGTGCCAGCAGTCCAGCGGGAGTTGGGTACGAGCAGTACTTC
NA TRBJ1-2 TRBV6-6 TRBD1 CASRRQGANGYTF TGTGCCAGCAGACGACAGGGGGCCAATGGCTACACCTTC
once TRBJ2-1 TRBV27 TRBD1 CASSGLGTGGRNEQFF TGTGCCAGCAGCGGTCTCGGGACAGGGGGTCGCAATGAGCAGTTCTTC
once TRBJ2-5 TRBV7-8 NA CASSPTGYPETQYF TGTGCCAGCAGCCCAACAGGGTATCCAGAGACCCAGTACTTC
NA TRBJ2-1 TRBV5-4 TRBD2 CASSLFGGSGYNEQFF TGTGCCAGCAGCTTATTCGGCGGGAGTGGTTACAATGAGCAGTTCTTC
NA TRBJ2-2 TRBV25-1 NA CASRQNRRGLAGELFF TGTGCCAGCAGGCAGAATCGGCGAGGGTTGGCCGGGGAGCTGTTTTTT
few TRBJ2-2 TRBV6-1 NA CASRRDRNTGELFF TGTGCCAGCAGGCGGGACAGGAACACCGGGGAGCTGTTTTTT
NA TRBJ2-1 TRBV7-9 TRBD1 CASSLEQGAIDNEQFF TGTGCCAGCAGCTTAGAACAGGGGGCAATTGACAATGAGCAGTTCTTC
once TRBJ2-7 TRBV27 NA CASRPTLLGATYEQYF TGTGCCAGCAGGCCTACCCTCCTAGGGGCTACCTACGAGCAGTACTTC
once TRBJ1-1 TRBV28 TRBD1 CASSPRDRLNTEAFF TGTGCCAGCAGTCCGAGGGACAGACTGAACACTGAAGCTTTCTTT
NA TRBJ2-1 TRBV11-3 TRBD2 CASSLTSGSYNEQFF TGTGCCAGCAGCTTAACTAGCGGGAGCTACAATGAGCAGTTCTTC
NA TRBJ1-5 TRBV27 NA CASKPGGGRFNQPQHF TGTGCCAGCAAACCGGGAGGGGGAAGGTTCAATCAGCCCCAGCATTTT
once TRBJ2-1 TRBV11-2 TRBD2 CASSQGLAGLSEQFF TGTGCCAGCAGCCAAGGACTAGCGGGATTGAGTGAGCAGTTCTTC